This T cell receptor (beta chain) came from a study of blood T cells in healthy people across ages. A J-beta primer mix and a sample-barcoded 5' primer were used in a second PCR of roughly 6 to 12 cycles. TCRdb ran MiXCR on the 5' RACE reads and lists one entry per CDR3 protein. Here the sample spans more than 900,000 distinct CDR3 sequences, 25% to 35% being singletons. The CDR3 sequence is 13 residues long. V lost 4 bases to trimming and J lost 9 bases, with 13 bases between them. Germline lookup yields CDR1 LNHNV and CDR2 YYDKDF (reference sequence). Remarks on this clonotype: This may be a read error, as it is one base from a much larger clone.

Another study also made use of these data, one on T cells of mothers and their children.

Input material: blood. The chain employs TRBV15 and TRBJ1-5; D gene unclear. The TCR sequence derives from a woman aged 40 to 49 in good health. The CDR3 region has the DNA TGTGCCACCAGCACCGGGTTGTATCGGCCCCAGCATTTT. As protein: CATSTGLYRPQHF.